This T cell receptor (beta chain) is drawn from a study of PD-1 blockade in classical Hodgkin lymphoma. Study results and caveats: By C4D1, CD4+ diversity increased significantly, especially in complete responders. Reports described newly diagnosed patients as having lower baseline TCR diversity than healthy donors.

This clone was seen once. As yet, its antigen is unknown. V dropped 3 bases and J dropped 4; count of bases not matched to a gene: 2. The CDR3 covers 15 residues. Germline V gene lookup returns CDR1 LNHDA and CDR2 SQIVND (reference sequence). Produced via immunoSEQ multiplex PCR; TCRdb's table is partial and in-frame only. The table shows some 4,200 clones, with over 75% occurring only once. Relapse after autologous stem cell transplantation occurred in every patient, and brentuximab vedotin exposure varied. Purified CD4+ T cells were obtained from thawed PBMCs through magnetic negative selection. The material was CD4+ T cells from blood, obtained at baseline. The receptor was derived from a human donor with classical Hodgkin lymphoma. The chain has TRBV19 and TRBJ2-2; TRBD1 matches at 10 bases. The CDR3, as DNA: TGTGCCAGTAGTATTTGGACAGGGGGCACCGGGGAGCTGTTTTTT. The encoded protein is CASSIWTGGTGELFF.